These T cell receptor beta chains were read from a single sample in a study of blood T cell repertoires in COVID-19. Libraries were prepared by immunoSEQ multiplex PCR; TCRdb keeps only in-frame clonotypes and omits some of them. This sample has about 69,000 clones; over 75% occur once, and the top ten carry just under 3%. Sequenced sample: peripheral blood. The receptor set was obtained from a man older than 75 with acute or convalescent COVID-19. Each CDR3 is given without its conserved first and last residue. Clone size is shown for a subset of rows, as once, few, many or a class of expanded clone.

>TRBV28|.|TRBJ1-2
ASSSYRGRGYGYT
>TRBV3-1/TRBV3-2|.|TRBJ2-1
ASSHLAGGPDEQF
>TRBV28|few|TRBJ1-3
ASIPTGVGNTIY
>TRBV14|few|TRBJ1-1
ASSLFKTAFLNTEAF
>TRBV9|.|TRBJ1-4
ASSASQGANEKLF
>TRBV27|.|TRBJ1-3
ASSSKDSSGNTIY
>TRBV9|.|TRBJ1-1
ASSVGGQGSPMNTEAF
>TRBV5-1|.|TRBJ2-1
ASSLGVRQGPNEQF
>TRBV20-1|few|TRBJ1-1
SASAEAF
>TRBV5-6|.|TRBJ1-3
ASSLGGTGTGNTIY
>TRBV19|.|TRBJ2-2
ASSRDRDPGELF
>TRBV4-1|.|TRBJ2-7
ASSQGSSYEQY
>TRBV10-3|.|TRBJ1-5
AISSGGGNQPQH
>TRBV2|.|TRBJ1-5
ASKGDSNQPQH
>TRBV7-2|.|TRBJ2-7
ASSRTSGTSYEQY
>TRBV5-6|.|TRBJ1-2
ASSLANRAGGYT
>TRBV11-2|once|TRBJ1-5
ASSLSGKPQH
>TRBV19|once|TRBJ2-3
ASSIDRLAATDTQY
>TRBV12-5|.|TRBJ1-5
ASGQDRGGNQPQH
>TRBV5-3|.|TRBJ1-3
APKAGRESGNTIY
>TRBV30|.|TRBJ2-7
AWSAITTSYEQY
>TRBV3-1/TRBV3-2|once|TRBJ1-2
ASSRDRVNYGYT
>TRBV6-1|.|TRBJ1-1
ASGDRGLEAF
>TRBV5-1|once|TRBJ2-1
ASRTGTNNEQF
>TRBV2|once|TRBJ1-5
ASRGGQGDNQPQH
>TRBV13|.|TRBJ2-3
ASSLGGRKTDTQY
>TRBV30|.|TRBJ2-2
ACSSGYTGELF
>TRBV9|few|TRBJ2-7
ASSANLGGTSEYEQY